The 22 T cell receptor beta chains below were found in one sample sequenced in a study of shared clonotypes between healthy human individuals. Clones were read by immunoSEQ multiplex PCR, and TCRdb kept only the in-frame ones, dropping some. The data show around 2.5 million clones, 93% seen once. Sequences were obtained from naive CD4+ T cells from PBMCs. Described subset: CD45RA+ positively selected. These receptors came from a man younger than 35 in good health. Some clones in this sample may be carry-over from other donors' samples.

The chain links TRBV19 to TRBJ1-2; 7 bases are shared with TRBD1. V dropped 6 bases and J dropped 7; count of bases not matched to a gene: 17. Germline CDR1 is LNHDA and CDR2 is SQIVND (reference sequence). CDR3 length: 16 amino acids. Here the CDR3 reads CASSIPTGTTFFGYTF. The CDR3 DNA reads as TGTGCCAGTAGCATACCGACAGGGACAACCTTCTTTGGCTACACCTTC.

V and J are TRBV7-2 and TRBJ2-1; D gene uncertain. V lost 6 bases, J lost 8 bases, and 14 bases lay in between. This CDR3 spans 13 amino acids. Germline V lookup: CDR1 SGHTA, CDR2 FQGNSA. The CDR3 loop reads CASSLYLGYEQFF. DNA for the CDR3: TGTGCCAGCAGTTTATACCTAGGGTATGAGCAGTTCTTC.

The gene calls are TRBV9 and TRBJ2-3; D remains unclear. CDR3 length: 14 amino acids. Germline V CDR1 and CDR2: SGDLS, YYNGEE. V lost 10 bases and J 2 bases, leaving 17 bases between the germline ends. The CDR3 nucleotides read TGTGCCTCGACGCCCACACAAACCACAGATACGCAGTATTTT. Its translation: CASTPTQTTDTQYF.

This clone occurred once. The chain carries TRBV15 and TRBJ2-3, with 9 bases lining up with TRBD2. Germline trimming cut 1 base from V and 12 bases from J; bases unmatched to any gene: 14. The V gene's germline CDR1 is LNHNV and CDR2 YYDKDF (reference sequence). This CDR3 is 16 amino acids long. DNA for the CDR3: TGTGCCACCAGCAGAGGAGGGGCGGGAGGGCCTTCAACTCAGTATTTT. It encodes CATSRGGAGGPSTQYF. Full variable domain (rest looked up from reference TRBV15 and TRBJ2-3): DAMVIQNPRYQVTQFGKPVTLSCSQTLNHNVMYWYQQKSSQAPKLLFHYYDKDFNNEADTPDNFQSRRPNTSFCFLDIRSPGLGDTAMYLCATSRGGAGGPSTQYFGPGTRLTVL.

J is TRBJ2-7 and V is TRBV5-1; 15 bases agree with TRBD2. The V and J ends lost 3 bases and 7 bases, in that order; junction bases with no gene match: 11. Looked up from germline, CDR1 is SGHRS and CDR2 is YFSETQ. This CDR3 comprises 17 residues. The CDR3 sequence: CASSWTSGRASGSEQYF. CDR3 DNA sequence: TGCGCCAGCAGCTGGACTAGCGGGAGGGCTTCGGGGAGTGAGCAGTACTTC.

The DNA for the CDR3 is TGTGCCAGCAGTGACCCGGACGGAGCTTACCAAGAGACCCAGTACTTC. Amino acids: CASSDPDGAYQETQYF. The chain links TRBV6-4 to TRBJ2-5, with D uncertain. V lost 2 bases and J 0 bases, leaving 13 bases between the germline ends. This CDR3 region has 16 residues. Germline CDR1 MRHNA, CDR2 SNTAGT.

The genes are TRBV13 and TRBJ1-2, with a weak D call TRBD1 (6 bases). This CDR3 has 16 residues. Trimming stripped 2 bases from V and 1 base from J, with 14 bases between. Germline loops: CDR1 PRHDT, CDR2 FYEKMQ (reference sequence). Here the CDR3 reads CASSLRSGALNYGYTF. The CDR3 DNA follows: TGTGCCAGCAGCTTACGCTCAGGGGCGCTTAACTATGGCTACACCTTC.

In the case of this clone: Other nucleotide sequences in the sample specify the same CDR3. This sequence joins TRBV19 and TRBJ2-6; no clear D. CDR3 size: 13 residues. Germline assignment: CDR1 LNHDA and CDR2 SQIVND (reference sequence). Trimming pared 5 bases from V and 1 base from J, leaving 3 bases between. CDR3 in amino acids: CASSASGANVLTF. The CDR3 coding sequence is TGTGCCAGTAGTGCTTCTGGGGCCAACGTCCTGACTTTC.

This clone was detected only a few times. The sample carries other DNA sequences with the same CDR3. The chain uses TRBV7-3 and TRBJ2-1; 8 positions match TRBD2. Looked up from germline, CDR1 is SGHTA and CDR2 is FQGTGA. J lost 2 bases, V lost 0 bases, and 0 bases had no gene match. The CDR3 spans 15 residues. The CDR3 here is CASSLTSGAYNEQFF. CDR3 nucleotide sequence: TGTGCCAGCAGCTTAACTAGCGGGGCCTACAATGAGCAGTTCTTC.

The gene calls are TRBV19 and TRBJ2-3; 12 bases fit TRBD2. The CDR3 is 20 amino acids. CDR1 is LNHDA and CDR2 is SQIVND in the germline V gene (reference sequence). V was clipped by 4 bases and J by 0 bases; unmatched bases: 14. The CDR3 sequence: CASSTLAGGPQASSTDTQYF. CDR3 DNA: TGTGCCAGTAGTACCCTAGCGGGAGGGCCTCAAGCTTCTAGCACAGATACGCAGTATTTT.

In regard to this clone: Other DNA sequences in this specimen translate into the identical CDR3. The chain joins TRBV28 to TRBJ1-2, with no clear D. The length of the CDR3 is 11 residues. Germline CDR1 reads MDHEN; CDR2 reads SYDVKM. Trimming stripped 5 bases from V and 8 bases from J, with 9 bases between. CDR3 sequence: CASSPSGGYTF. CDR3 DNA sequence: TGTGCCAGCAGTCCCTCCGGCGGCTACACCTTC.

The chain carries TRBV19 and TRBJ2-7; 9 bases agree with TRBD2. The V gene's germline CDR1 is LNHDA and CDR2 SQIVND (reference sequence). V lost 3 bases and J lost 9; bases outside the gene matches: 21. The CDR3 has 18 residues. CDR3: CASSMIGAGGVGRSGQYF. CDR3 in DNA: TGTGCCAGTAGTATGATCGGAGCGGGGGGAGTAGGACGTTCGGGGCAGTACTTC.

In DNA form, the CDR3 reads TGTGCCAGTAGCAATCCCAAAACGGGACATTATGGCTACACCTTC. Amino acids: CASSNPKTGHYGYTF. This chain uses TRBV19 with TRBJ1-2; D perhaps matches TRBD1 (6 bases). The CDR3 consists of 15 residues. Germline V gives CDR1 LNHDA, CDR2 SQIVND (reference sequence). The ends were cut back, 6 bases at V and 5 bases at J, with 19 bases in the middle.

The genes are TRBV4-1 and TRBJ1-5; D is possibly TRBD1 (5 bases). The germline gives CDR1 MGHRA, CDR2 YSYEKL. V was clipped by 4 bases and J by 0 bases, with 10 bases between them. The CDR3 totals 15 residues. CDR3 region: CASSPPGTSNQPQHF. CDR3 nucleotide sequence: TGCGCCAGCAGCCCCCCGGGGACTAGCAATCAGCCCCAGCATTTT.

The rearrangement joins TRBV6-1 to TRBJ2-5, with D possibly being TRBD1 (6 bases). Germline V gene data show CDR1 as MNHNS and CDR2 as SASEGT. The CDR3 length is 14 residues. Trimming shortened V by 6 bases and J by 5 bases, and 16 bases separated the two germline ends. DNA of the CDR3: TGTGCCAGCAGACGCCCACAGGGTCATGAGACCCAGTACTTC. Translating it yields CASRRPQGHETQYF.

The chain has TRBV28 and TRBJ1-2; D remains unclear. V was trimmed by 3 bases and J by 8 bases, leaving 13 bases between them. This CDR3 spans 13 amino acids. Germline loops: CDR1 MDHEN, CDR2 SYDVKM. The CDR3 loop is CASSFPLARGYTF. CDR3 nucleotide sequence: TGTGCCAGCAGTTTTCCCCTCGCGCGAGGCTACACCTTC.

This rearrangement joins TRBV2 to TRBJ1-5; maybe TRBD1 (5 bases). V was trimmed by 0 bases and J by 4 bases, leaving 13 bases between them. The CDR3 consists of 16 residues. Per germline, CDR1 SNHLY and CDR2 FYNNEI. CDR3 residues: CASSEALRGSNQPQHF. DNA of the CDR3: TGTGCCAGCAGTGAAGCGCTTCGGGGGTCGAATCAGCCCCAGCATTTT.

The V and J genes are TRBV19 and TRBJ1-4; tentatively, D is TRBD1 (5 bases). This CDR3 has 17 residues. The V and J ends lost 5 bases and 3 bases respectively, with 19 bases between them. From germline, CDR1 is LNHDA and CDR2 SQIVND (reference sequence). CDR3 coding DNA: TGTGCCAGTAGTGAATATGGTCGAGGGGCCCCTAATGAAAAACTGTTTTTT. Translation: CASSEYGRGAPNEKLFF.

J is TRBJ2-7 and V is TRBV11-2, with 12 bases aligning to TRBD2. There are 15 residues in the CDR3. Looked up from germline, CDR1 is SGHAT and CDR2 is FQNNGV. V dropped 5 bases and J dropped 3; count of bases not matched to a gene: 5. CDR3: CASSLRTSGNYEQYF. In DNA form, the CDR3 reads TGTGCCAGCAGCCTCAGGACTAGCGGGAACTACGAGCAGTACTTC.

The chain uses TRBV5-1 and TRBJ2-5; TRBD2 agrees at 13 bases. V was pared by 2 bases and J by 4 bases, with 2 bases of the junction left unmatched. CDR3 length: 15 amino acids. Germline CDR1 reads SGHRS; CDR2 reads YFSETQ. As DNA, the CDR3 is TGCGCCAGCAGCTTTGGACTAGCGGGAGTAGAGACCCAGTACTTC. Translated, it gives CASSFGLAGVETQYF.

The rearrangement joins TRBV11-2 to TRBJ2-1; 8 nucleotides match TRBD2. The length of the CDR3 is 16 residues. Germline V gene sequence: CDR1 SGHAT, CDR2 FQNNGV. V dropped 5 bases and J dropped 0; count of bases not matched to a gene: 6. CDR3 DNA sequence: TGTGCCAGCAGCGCCTTAGCGGGGTACTCCTACAATGAGCAGTTCTTC. Its protein is CASSALAGYSYNEQFF.

This clone was seen once. The V call is TRBV7-9, the J call TRBJ2-3; 9 nucleotides line up with TRBD2. This CDR3 region has 15 residues. J gave up 2 bases and V 5 bases, and 5 bases lay outside the gene matches. In germline, CDR1 is SEHNR, CDR2 FQNEAQ (reference sequence). CDR3 bases: TGTGCCAGCAGCCAACTAGCGGGTCTCACAGATACGCAGTATTTT. This gives the protein CASSQLAGLTDTQYF.